This T cell receptor (beta chain) was captured by sequencing in a study of neurological immune-mediated disorders. General study findings and limits: None of the CDR3 amino acid sequences of expanded clones were shared across subjects, and this suggested private repertoires in all groups.

CDR3 length equals 20 residues. From germline, CDR1 is MNHNS and CDR2 SASEGT. V lost 2 bases to trimming and J lost 0 bases; unmatched junction nucleotides: 12. TCRdb reprocessed the 5' RACE reads with MiXCR, giving one entry per CDR3 protein. The sample includes over 55,000 distinct CDR3 sequences, about 10% seen only once; the top ten take about 6.6%. This clonotype was seen many times. What it binds is unknown. The time point is: longitudinal time-point 1 (baseline). The unsorted libraries were produced from 2 million PBMCs held at -80 C. Sequencing used PBMCs. This receptor was taken from a male donor with HTLV-1-associated myelopathy (HAM/TSP). The rearrangement uses TRBV6-1 and TRBJ1-6; 8 positions match TRBD1. CDR3 in DNA: TGTGCCAGCAGTGAATTTGGCGGACAGGGAGGCTTCTCCTATAATTCACCCCTCCACTTT. It yields the protein CASSEFGGQGGFSYNSPLHF.